This TCR beta chain was identified during a study of shared clonotypes between healthy human individuals. TCRdb keeps only in-frame clones here, not all; method: immunoSEQ multiplex PCR. This table has roughly 1 million clones, about 84% appearing once. To note about this clone: Other DNA sequences from this sample encode an identical CDR3 as well.

CDR1 and CDR2 from the germline V gene are SGHTA and FQGTGA. V lost 5 bases, J lost 5 bases, and 6 bases lay in between. CDR3 size: 12 residues. The TCR comes from a man aged 18 to 30 in good health. Some clones in this sample may be carry-over from other donors' samples. The chain links TRBV7-3 to TRBJ2-2; no reliable D call. Sequencing used memory CD4+ T cells from PBMCs. Subset specified: CD45RA-negative fraction. The CDR3 reads CASSPRTGELFF. The CDR3, as DNA: TGTGCCAGCAGCCCCCGGACCGGGGAGCTGTTTTTT.